This TCR beta chain was captured by sequencing in a study of blood T cell repertoires in COVID-19. The overall study: Samples came from the United States, Italy and Spain, spanning acute and convalescent COVID-19. Nucleic acid was either cDNA or gDNA, and it came from T cells, B-cell-depleted T cells, or PBMCs.

Per the authors' pipeline: Estimates of nucleated cell counts were drawn from the amplification of reference gene primers. Only in-frame clones appear in the TCRdb table, and some are missing; sequencing was by immunoSEQ multiplex PCR. V, J and clone size were drawn from that table, and D and trimming were deduced from the DNA. Of 110,000 to 150,000 clones in the sample, about four fifths were seen once. V shed 7 bases and J shed 13 bases, with 17 bases lying between them. The CDR3 totals 12 residues. V gene TRBV12-3 or TRBV12-4 combines with J gene TRBJ1-5, with D hard to call. The sequenced sample was peripheral blood. The source is an older man who had recovered from COVID-19. The DNA of the CDR3 is TGTGCCAGCACCACCCTCGGGAACGGGCAGCATTTT. Protein: CASTTLGNGQHF.